Reported below is one TCR beta chain. The target antigen is unknown. Germline CDR1 is KGHSH and CDR2 is LQKENI. Unmatched junction bases numbered 6, after V lost 6 bases and J lost 9 bases. CDR3 length: 14 amino acids. This sample's treatment: some 19 received Ad26.COV2.S at low or high dose, single or two shots; 5 received placebo; per-sample allocation not given. It was on day 63 after the first vaccine or placebo injection that samples were taken. This record belongs to a study of Ad26.COV2.S vaccination and SARS-CoV-2 variants. The overall study: It was the COV1001 Ad26.COV2.S trial arm that included the donor. Doses of Ad26.COV2.S were injected into muscle once or twice, 56 days apart. General study findings and limits: Quantification of TCR breadth and depth may have yielded underestimates of total T cell responses.

Profiling relied on immunoSEQ multiplex PCR, and the TCRdb table lists in-frame clones only, not all of them. The table has around 250,000 clones, around 88% seen once; the top ten hold just under 3%. The sequence was collected from a person aged 18-65 years who received the Ad26.COV2.S COVID-19 vaccine or a placebo. Material: peripheral blood, obtained in a trial of Ad26.COV2.S vaccine versus placebo. The chain couples TRBV18 to TRBJ2-3, with TRBD2 identical over 13 bases. Here the CDR3 reads CASSLTSGGSTQYF. DNA for the CDR3: TGTGCCAGCTCTCTGACTAGCGGGGGGTCCACGCAGTATTTT. The complete variable domain, with remaining parts taken from reference TRBV18 and TRBJ2-3, reads NAGVMQNPRHLVRRRGQEARLRCSPMKGHSHVYWYRQLPEEGLKFMVYLQKENIIDESGMPKERFSAEFPKEGPSILRIQQVVRGDSAAYFCASSLTSGGSTQYFGPGTRLTVL.